This entry describes one TCR beta chain. Antigen: not known. This sample was included in a study of beta chain features in type 1 diabetes. Whole-study context: The number of sorted cells examined across all samples was roughly 100,000,000.

J lost 4 bases, V lost 2 bases, and 0 bases had no gene match. This CDR3 contains 12 residues. The germline V gene encodes CDR1 SGHRS and CDR2 YFSETQ. cDNA synthesis used the whole RNA isolate, giving expressed TCRB sequences. Mean read depth for naive, central memory and regulatory T cell samples was several million reads. TCRdb's copy holds only in-frame clones and misses some; the assay was immunoSEQ multiplex PCR. In the table there are under 350,000 clones, 7% to 9% of which are singletons. Overall study findings and caveats: Using cDNA template may skew counts toward highly expressing activated cells. Whether HLA type affects TCRB rearrangement stayed undetermined in the present work.

The receptor's source is a woman aged 18-29 years in good health. The sample taken for sequencing was central memory CD4+ T cells from blood. The chain couples TRBV5-1 to TRBJ2-7; 7 bases fit TRBD1. The CDR3 bases are TGCGCCAGCAGCTTACAGGGGTACGAGCAGTACTTC. It encodes CASSLQGYEQYF.